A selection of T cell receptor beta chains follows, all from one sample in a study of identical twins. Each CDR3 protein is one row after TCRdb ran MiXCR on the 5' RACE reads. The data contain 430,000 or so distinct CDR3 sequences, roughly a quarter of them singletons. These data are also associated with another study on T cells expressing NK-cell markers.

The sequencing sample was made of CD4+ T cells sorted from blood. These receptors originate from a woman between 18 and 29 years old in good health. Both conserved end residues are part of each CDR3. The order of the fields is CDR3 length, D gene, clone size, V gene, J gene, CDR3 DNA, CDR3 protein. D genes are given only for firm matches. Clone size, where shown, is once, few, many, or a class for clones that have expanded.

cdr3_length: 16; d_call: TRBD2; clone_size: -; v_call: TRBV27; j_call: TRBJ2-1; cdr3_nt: TGTGCCAGCAGTAGGGGCCGACTAGCGGGAGTGGATGAGCAGTTCTTC; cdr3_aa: CASSRGRLAGVDEQFF
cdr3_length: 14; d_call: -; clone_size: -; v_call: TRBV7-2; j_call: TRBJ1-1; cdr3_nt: TGTGCCAGCAGCCACTCAGGGAGTAACACTGAAGCTTTCTTT; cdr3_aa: CASSHSGSNTEAFF
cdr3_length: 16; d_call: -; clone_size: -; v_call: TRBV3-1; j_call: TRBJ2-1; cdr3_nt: TGTGCCAGCAGCCAGGAAGGGTTCGAAGCCTACAATGAGCAGTTCTTC; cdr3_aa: CASSQEGFEAYNEQFF
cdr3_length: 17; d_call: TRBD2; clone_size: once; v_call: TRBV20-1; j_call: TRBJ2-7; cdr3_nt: TGCAGTGCTAGAGATCTCAGCGGGAGGAGATCCCCCTACGAGCAGTACTTC; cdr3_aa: CSARDLSGRRSPYEQYF
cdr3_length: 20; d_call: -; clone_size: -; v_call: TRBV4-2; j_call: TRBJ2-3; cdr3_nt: TGTGCCAGCAGCCAAGAGGCCGGGGTGAATAGTAGTTTGCGTGCAGATACGCAGTATTTT; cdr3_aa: CASSQEAGVNSSLRADTQYF
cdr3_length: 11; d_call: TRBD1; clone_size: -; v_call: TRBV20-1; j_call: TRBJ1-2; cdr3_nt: TGCAGTGCCGGGACAGGTGATGGCTACACCTTC; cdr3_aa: CSAGTGDGYTF
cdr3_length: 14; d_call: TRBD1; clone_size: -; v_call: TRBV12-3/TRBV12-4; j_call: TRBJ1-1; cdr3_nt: TGTGCCAGCAGTCTACAGGGGATCAACACTGAAGCTTTCTTT; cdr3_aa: CASSLQGINTEAFF
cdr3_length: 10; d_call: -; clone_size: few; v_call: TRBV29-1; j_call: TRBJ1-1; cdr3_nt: TGCAGCGCGGGATGGACTGAAGCTTTCTTT; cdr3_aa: CSAGWTEAFF
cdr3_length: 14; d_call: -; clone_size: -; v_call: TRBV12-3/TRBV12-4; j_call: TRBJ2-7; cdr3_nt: TGTGCCAGCAGTCGGTACAGGGGGGGTGGCGAGCAGTACTTC; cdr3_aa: CASSRYRGGGEQYF
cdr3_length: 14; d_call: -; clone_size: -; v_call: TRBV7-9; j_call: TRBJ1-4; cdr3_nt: TGTGCCAGCAGCTCGGACGGGTTTAATGAAAAACTGTTTTTT; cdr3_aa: CASSSDGFNEKLFF
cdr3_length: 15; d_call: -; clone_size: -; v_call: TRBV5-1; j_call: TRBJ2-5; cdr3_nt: TGCGCCAGCAGCTTTAGTGGGGGGTACCAAGAGACCCAGTACTTC; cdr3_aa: CASSFSGGYQETQYF
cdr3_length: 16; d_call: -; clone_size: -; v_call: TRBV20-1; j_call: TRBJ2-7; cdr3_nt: TGCAGTGCTAGAGATTTAACAGCCCCTCGCCCCTACGAGCAGTACTTC; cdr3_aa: CSARDLTAPRPYEQYF
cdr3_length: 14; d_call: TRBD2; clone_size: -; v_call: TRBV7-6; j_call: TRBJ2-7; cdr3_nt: TGTGCCAGCAGCGGAGGGACTAGCTCGGGCGAGCAGTACTTC; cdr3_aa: CASSGGTSSGEQYF
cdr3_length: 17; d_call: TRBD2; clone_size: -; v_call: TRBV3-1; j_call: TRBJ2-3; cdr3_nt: TGTGCCAGCAGCCACCTCGGGGGGACCGGGGGCACAGATACGCAGTATTTT; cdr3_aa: CASSHLGGTGGTDTQYF
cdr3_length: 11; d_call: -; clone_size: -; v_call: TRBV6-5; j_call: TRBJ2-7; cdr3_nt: TGTGCCAGCAGTTATGGCCCCGAGCAGTACTTC; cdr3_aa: CASSYGPEQYF
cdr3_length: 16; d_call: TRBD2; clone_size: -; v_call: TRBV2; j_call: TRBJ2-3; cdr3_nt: TGTGCCAGCAGTCCGGGACTAGCGGGGAGCACAGATACGCAGTATTTT; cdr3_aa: CASSPGLAGSTDTQYF
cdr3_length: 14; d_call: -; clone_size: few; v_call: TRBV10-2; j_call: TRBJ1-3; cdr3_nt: TGCGCCAGCAGGCGGGCGGACTCTGGAAACACCATATATTTT; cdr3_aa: CASRRADSGNTIYF
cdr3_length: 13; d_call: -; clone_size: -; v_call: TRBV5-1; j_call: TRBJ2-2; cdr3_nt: TGCGCCAGCTCGCCAGCGAACACCGGGGAGCTGTTTTTT; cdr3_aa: CASSPANTGELFF
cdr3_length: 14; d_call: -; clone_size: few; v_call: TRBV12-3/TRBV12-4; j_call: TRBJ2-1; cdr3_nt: TGTGCCAGCAGACACCGGGGTTCGGGAAATGAGCAGTTCTTC; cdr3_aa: CASRHRGSGNEQFF
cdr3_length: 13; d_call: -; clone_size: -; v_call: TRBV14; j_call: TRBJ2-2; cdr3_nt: TGTGCCAGCAGCCAAGTGGGTTCCGGGGAGCTGTTTTTT; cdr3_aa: CASSQVGSGELFF
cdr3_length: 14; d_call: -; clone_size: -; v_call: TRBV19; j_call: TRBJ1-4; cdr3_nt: TGTGCCAGTAGGCACAGGGTAGAAGGCGAAAAACTGTTTTTT; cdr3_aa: CASRHRVEGEKLFF
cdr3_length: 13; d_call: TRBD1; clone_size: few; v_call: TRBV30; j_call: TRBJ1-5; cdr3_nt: TGTGCCTGGGGCCGGGACAGGCGCCAGCCCCAGCATTTT; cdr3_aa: CAWGRDRRQPQHF
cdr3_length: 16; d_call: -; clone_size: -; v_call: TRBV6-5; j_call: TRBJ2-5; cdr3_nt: TGTGCCAGCAGTTACTCGGCAGCAGGGCTAGAAAAGACCCAGTACTTC; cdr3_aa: CASSYSAAGLEKTQYF
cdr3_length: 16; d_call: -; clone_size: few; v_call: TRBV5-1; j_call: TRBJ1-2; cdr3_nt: TGCGCCAGCAGCCCATCTCCCGCGACTTTAGACTATGGCTACACCTTC; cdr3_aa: CASSPSPATLDYGYTF
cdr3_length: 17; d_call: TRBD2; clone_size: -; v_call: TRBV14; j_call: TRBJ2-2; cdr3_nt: TGTGCCAGCAGCCAGGGGGGACTAGCGGTTAACACCGGGGAGCTGTTTTTT; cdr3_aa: CASSQGGLAVNTGELFF
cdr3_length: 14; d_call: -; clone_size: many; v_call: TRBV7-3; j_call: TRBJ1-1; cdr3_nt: TGTGCCAGCAGCCTAAACGGTCGATTCACTGAAGCTTTCTTT; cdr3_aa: CASSLNGRFTEAFF
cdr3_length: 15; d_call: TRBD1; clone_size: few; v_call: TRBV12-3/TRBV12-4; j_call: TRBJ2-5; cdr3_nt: TGTGCCAGCAGCACCCGGACAGGGTATCTAGAGACCCAGTACTTC; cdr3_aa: CASSTRTGYLETQYF
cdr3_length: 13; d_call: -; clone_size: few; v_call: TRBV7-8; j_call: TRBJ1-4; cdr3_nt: TGTGCCAGTTCAGGGTCTTCCGGCCGGGGACTGTTTTTT; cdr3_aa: CASSGSSGRGLFF
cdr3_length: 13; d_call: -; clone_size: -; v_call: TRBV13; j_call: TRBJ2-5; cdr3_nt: TGTGCCAGCAGCTTGTGGAACCAAGAGACCCAGTACTTC; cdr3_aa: CASSLWNQETQYF
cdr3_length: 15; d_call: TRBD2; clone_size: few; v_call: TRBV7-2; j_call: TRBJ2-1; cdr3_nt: TGTGCCAGCAGCTTTATGGGACTAGCCTACAATGAGCAGTTCTTC; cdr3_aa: CASSFMGLAYNEQFF
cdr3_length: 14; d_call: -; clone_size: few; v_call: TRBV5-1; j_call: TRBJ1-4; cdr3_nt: TGCGCCAGCAGCTCTGACGGACGCAATGAAAAACTGTTTTTT; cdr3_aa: CASSSDGRNEKLFF
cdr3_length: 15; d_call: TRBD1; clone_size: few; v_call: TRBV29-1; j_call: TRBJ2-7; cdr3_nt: TGCAGCGTTGAAAGGTTTGGAGCAGGGGGTGACGAGCAGTACTTC; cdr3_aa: CSVERFGAGGDEQYF
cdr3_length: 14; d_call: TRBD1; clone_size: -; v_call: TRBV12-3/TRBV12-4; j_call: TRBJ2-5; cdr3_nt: TGTGCCAGCAGTTCCCAGGGGGTCGGACAGACCCAGTACTTC; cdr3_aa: CASSSQGVGQTQYF
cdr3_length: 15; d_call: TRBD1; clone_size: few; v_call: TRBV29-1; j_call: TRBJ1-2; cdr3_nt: TGCAGCGTTGAAGGTGGGGGACAGGGGGTCTATGGCTACACCTTC; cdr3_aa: CSVEGGGQGVYGYTF
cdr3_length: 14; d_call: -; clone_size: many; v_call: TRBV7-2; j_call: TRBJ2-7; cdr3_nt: TGTGCCAGCAGTTTGGCAGGGACCTCCTACGAGCAGTACTTC; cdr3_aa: CASSLAGTSYEQYF
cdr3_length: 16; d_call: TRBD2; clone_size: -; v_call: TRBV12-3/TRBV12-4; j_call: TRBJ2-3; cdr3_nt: TGTGCCAGCACCTTTAGGCGGCGGGGGGCCACAGATACGCAGTATTTT; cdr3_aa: CASTFRRRGATDTQYF
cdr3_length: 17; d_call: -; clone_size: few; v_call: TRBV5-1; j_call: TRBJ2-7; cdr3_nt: TGCGCCAGCAGCCATTTCCCTCAGACGGAGGTCTCCTACGAGCAGTACTTC; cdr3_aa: CASSHFPQTEVSYEQYF